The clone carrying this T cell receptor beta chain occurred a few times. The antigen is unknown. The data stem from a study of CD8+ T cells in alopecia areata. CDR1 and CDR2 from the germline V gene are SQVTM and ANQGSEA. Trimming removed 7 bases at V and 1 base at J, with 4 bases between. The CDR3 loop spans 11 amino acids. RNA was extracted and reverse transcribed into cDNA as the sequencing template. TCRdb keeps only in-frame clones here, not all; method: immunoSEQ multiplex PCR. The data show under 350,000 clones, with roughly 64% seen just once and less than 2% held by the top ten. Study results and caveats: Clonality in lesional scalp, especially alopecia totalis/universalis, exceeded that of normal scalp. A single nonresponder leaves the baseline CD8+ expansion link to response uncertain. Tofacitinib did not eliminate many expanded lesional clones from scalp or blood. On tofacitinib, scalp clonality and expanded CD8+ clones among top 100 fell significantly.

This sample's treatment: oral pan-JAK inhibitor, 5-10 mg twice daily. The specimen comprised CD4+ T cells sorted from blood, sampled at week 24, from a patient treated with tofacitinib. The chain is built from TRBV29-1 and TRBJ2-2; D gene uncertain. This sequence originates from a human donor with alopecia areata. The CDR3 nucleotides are TGCAGCGCCGAGAACACCGGGGAGCTGTTTTTT. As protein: CSAENTGELFF.